This T cell receptor beta chain was documented in a study of CD8+CD57+ T cells in acquired aplastic anemia. Study overall: Mean yield of DNA from sorted CD4+ and CD8+ cells was approximately 3 ug. Healthy donors averaged around 10 million reads for CD4+ cells. Broader study findings: Any difference that existed in CD8+ Simpson's diversity between patients and controls was not significant. Patients and controls turned out to have 25 to 30 CD8+ CDR3 sequences in common.

TCR beta VDJ combinations and CDR3 sequences were profiled from genomic DNA. TCRdb ran MiXCR on the reads and lists one entry per CDR3 protein. The table lists some 140,000 distinct CDR3 sequences, approximately 41% of them singletons. CDR3 length: 15 amino acids. Trimming took 6 bases from V and 2 from J, leaving 14 bases between them. In its sample, this clonotype was seen once. Its target is unknown. The sequenced sample was sorted CD4+, CD8+, or CD8+CD57+ T cells (not recorded which) from PBMCs. The genes are TRBV12-3 or TRBV12-4 and TRBJ1-5; a weak D match, TRBD1 (6 bases). The TCR was taken from a human donor in good health, serving as a control. In DNA form, the CDR3 reads TGTGCCAGCAGGGAACAGGGCGGTGGCAATCAGCCCCAGCATTTT. Encoded protein: CASREQGGGNQPQHF.